The 11 T cell receptor beta chains below were found in one sample sequenced in a study of T-cell memory formation after mild COVID-19. TCRdb reprocessed the 5' RACE reads with MiXCR, giving one entry per CDR3 protein. The sample shows roughly 58,000 distinct CDR3 sequences, roughly 9.5% of them seen only once. Sequencing was done on a sample of PBMCs or a T cell subset sorted from them (not recorded which). The receptor set was obtained from a man younger than 30 who had mild COVID-19 (a few samples of this study predate the infection). Cell type and time point are not known.

The table lists this clonotype with a few counts. The rearrangement links TRBV5-6 to TRBJ2-1; D gene uncertain. Germline V gives CDR1 SGHDT, CDR2 YYEEEE. V was cut by 6 bases and J by 7 bases, with 17 bases left in between. The CDR3 sequence is 14 residues long. The CDR3 DNA follows: TGTGCCAGCACCCCCCTTTCACGAGGAAATGAGCAGTTCTTC. Amino acids: CASTPLSRGNEQFF. The complete variable domain, with remaining parts taken from reference TRBV5-6 and TRBJ2-1, reads DAGVTQSPTHLIKTRGQQVTLRCSPKSGHDTVSWYQQALGQGPQFIFQYYEEEERQRGNFPDRFSGHQFPNYSSELNVNALLLGDSALYLCASTPLSRGNEQFFGPGTRLTVL.

V gene TRBV12-3 or TRBV12-4 combines with J gene TRBJ1-2; the D is unclear. The CDR3 has 12 amino acids. The V and J ends lost 3 bases and 4 bases respectively, with 6 bases between them. The CDR3 nucleotides read TGTGCCAGCAGTTTTAGTTCCTATGGCTACACCTTC. This sequence encodes CASSFSSYGYTF.

This clonotype showed up many times. The chain joins TRBV5-1 to TRBJ2-2; 8 positions match TRBD1. Germline V gene sequence: CDR1 SGHRS, CDR2 YFSETQ. The CDR3 sequence is 15 residues long. The ends lost 4 bases at V and 2 bases at J; junction bases unmatched: 4. In nucleotides, the CDR3 is TGCGCCAGCAGCACCGACAGGGGTAACACCGGGGAGCTGTTTTTT. Translation: CASSTDRGNTGELFF.

This clonotype was seen at least ten times. The chain links TRBV7-2 to TRBJ2-3; D not certain. Germline CDR1 is SGHTA and CDR2 is FQGNSA. The CDR3 has 14 residues. Trimming took 0 bases from V and 1 from J, leaving 5 bases between them. The DNA of the CDR3 is TGTGCCAGCAGCTTAGCGCCGGGCACAGATACGCAGTATTTT. Its protein product is CASSLAPGTDTQYF. The full variable domain, its missing parts supplied by reference TRBV7-2 and TRBJ2-3, is GAGVSQSPSNKVTEKGKDVELRCDPISGHTALYWYRQSLGQGLEFLIYFQGNSAPDKSGLPSDRFSAERTGGSVSTLTIQRTQQEDSAVYLCASSLAPGTDTQYFGPGTRLTVL.

This clonotype has a handful of counts. The chain is built from TRBV4-1 and TRBJ2-3; TRBD2 might be the D (6 bases). Per the germline V gene, CDR1 is MGHRA and CDR2 is YSYEKL. V gave up 0 bases and J gave up 6 bases, with 19 bases separating them. This CDR3 is built from 17 residues. CDR3 sequence (DNA): TGCGCCAGCAGCCAAGACCCCCCGGGGGACGCCTCCGATACGCAGTATTTT. Protein sequence: CASSQDPPGDASDTQYF.

This rearrangement joins TRBV9 to TRBJ2-5; D uncertain. The CDR3 contains 13 residues. V lost 0 bases and J 5 bases, leaving 8 bases between the germline ends. Per the germline V gene, CDR1 is SGDLS and CDR2 is YYNGEE. The CDR3 DNA follows: TGTGCCAGCAGCGTAGAGGGCCACGAGACCCAGTACTTC. Translated, it gives CASSVEGHETQYF. The full variable domain, its missing parts supplied by reference TRBV9 and TRBJ2-5, is DSGVTQTPKHLITATGQRVTLRCSPRSGDLSVYWYQQSLDQGLQFLIQYYNGEERAKGNILERFSAQQFPDLHSELNLSSLELGDSALYFCASSVEGHETQYFGPGTRLLVL.

A few counts support this clonotype. The rearrangement links TRBV19 to TRBJ2-5, with no clear D. The CDR3 loop spans 12 amino acids. Between the trimmed V and J ends, which lost 5 bases and 4 bases, there was a span of 8 bases. Germline V gives CDR1 LNHDA, CDR2 SQIVND (reference sequence). The CDR3 is CASSSSSETQYF. The CDR3, as DNA: TGTGCCAGTAGTTCGAGTTCAGAGACCCAGTACTTC.

In this sample, this clonotype turned up a few times. The V call is TRBV4-2, the J call TRBJ2-1; D assignment may be TRBD1 or TRBD2 (5 bases each). V lost 4 bases to trimming and J lost 8 bases, with 9 bases between them. The CDR3 totals 12 residues. The germline V gene encodes CDR1 LGHNA and CDR2 YNFKEQ. The CDR3 here is CASSPVGDEQFF. The CDR3 DNA is TGTGCCAGCAGCCCTGTGGGGGATGAGCAGTTCTTC.

The gene calls are TRBV6-2 or TRBV6-3 and TRBJ1-5, with TRBD1 as a possible D gene (5 bases). The CDR3 has 14 amino acids. V shed 5 bases and J shed 7 bases, with 15 bases lying between them. CDR1 and CDR2 (germline): MNHEY, SVGEGT. CDR3 sequence: CASSVQVSGQPQHF. The CDR3 nucleotides read TGTGCCAGCAGTGTACAGGTATCAGGGCAGCCCCAGCATTTT.

This clonotype was detected many times. The genes are TRBV4-3 and TRBJ2-5, with TRBD2 identical over 15 bases. After removal of 2 bases from V and 4 bases from J, the junction contained 5 bases not matched to a gene. CDR1 and CDR2 (germline): LGHNA, YSLEER. The CDR3 totals 17 residues. The CDR3 DNA follows: TGCGCCAGCAGCCAATCCCCGGGACTAGCGGGGGGAGAGACCCAGTACTTC. Translation gives CASSQSPGLAGGETQYF.

This sequence joins TRBV4-1 and TRBJ1-2; D remains ambiguous. Germline CDR1 is MGHRA and CDR2 is YSYEKL. CDR3 length: 14 amino acids. Trimming removed 0 bases at V and 3 bases at J, with 8 bases between. CDR3 sequence: CASSQDAAYYGYTF. CDR3 bases: TGCGCCAGCAGCCAAGACGCAGCCTACTATGGCTACACCTTC.